Sequencing of this TCR beta chain was carried out in a study of T cell responses to AZD1222 COVID-19 vaccine. Points from the study as a whole: Among spike-specific TCRs, nearly half reportedly target unmutated variant regions. A rise in Spike-specific TCR breadth and depth followed two AZD1222 doses.

With V trimmed by 4 bases and J by 2 bases, 8 bases remained unmatched. This CDR3 contains 16 residues. Per germline, CDR1 LNHDA and CDR2 SQIVND (reference sequence). Comment on this clone: Its antigen remains unidentified.

The table came from immunoSEQ multiplex PCR; TCRdb's copy has only in-frame clones and leaves some out. The sample has 70,000 to 80,000 clones; 75% to 90% are singletons. This receptor was identified in an adult in good health. V is TRBV19 and J is TRBJ2-3, with 8 bases aligning to TRBD2. Material: peripheral blood, obtained on day 0 of AZD1222 vaccination. The CDR3 sequence: CASSNPGAGATDTQYF. In nucleotides, the CDR3 is TGTGCCAGTAGTAATCCAGGAGCGGGAGCCACAGATACGCAGTATTTT.